This passage covers 17 T cell receptor beta chains from one sample sequenced in a study of blood T cell repertoires in COVID-19. Generated by immunoSEQ multiplex PCR, the TCRdb table keeps only in-frame clones and is missing some. The sample lists 78,000 or so clones, around nine tenths seen once, with less than 5% in the top ten. The sequenced material came from peripheral blood. All receptors come from a man in his fifties or sixties with active or convalescent COVID-19.

The gene calls are TRBV10-3 and TRBJ2-3, with 12 bases fitting TRBD2. Germline values: CDR1 ENHRY, CDR2 SYGVKD. The CDR3 sequence is 15 residues long. V was clipped by 4 bases and J by 3 bases; unmatched bases: 2. The CDR3 loop reads CAISVGTSGTDTQYF. CDR3 in DNA: TGTGCCATCAGTGTAGGGACTAGCGGGACAGATACGCAGTATTTT.

The table lists this clone with many counts. V is TRBV3-1 (or the pseudogene TRBV3-2) and J is TRBJ2-7; D ambiguous. The CDR3 spans 14 residues. V dropped 4 bases and J dropped 6 bases, with 16 bases sitting between them. Germline V gene lookup returns CDR1 LGHDT and CDR2 YNNKEL (reference sequence). CDR3 DNA: TGTGCCAGCAGCCTGGGCAGAAAATCCCTCGAGCAGTACTTC. This sequence encodes CASSLGRKSLEQYF.

This chain connects TRBV6-1 to TRBJ1-2, with D uncertain. Trimming took off 2 bases at V and 1 base at J, with 14 bases between the two ends. The CDR3 has 16 amino acids. Germline V gene lookup returns CDR1 MNHNS and CDR2 SASEGT. The CDR3 nucleotides read TGTGCCAGCAGTGAACTGGTACCGAGAATTAACTATGGCTACACCTTC. As protein: CASSELVPRINYGYTF.

V usage is TRBV6-5 and J usage is TRBJ1-1; maybe TRBD1 (6 bases). Germline V gene sequence: CDR1 MNHEY, CDR2 SVGAGI. Trimming left V 5 bases short and J 4 bases short, with 17 bases between. This CDR3 is built from 15 residues. In DNA form, the CDR3 reads TGTGCCAGCAGTCCCTCCGGGACAAGCAGCACTGAAGCTTTCTTT. Amino acid sequence: CASSPSGTSSTEAFF.

The chain links TRBV19 to TRBJ2-1; TRBD2 might be the D (6 bases). Trimming took 6 bases from V and 7 from J, leaving 13 bases between them. The germline gives CDR1 LNHDA, CDR2 SQIVND (reference sequence). The CDR3 is 13 residues long. The CDR3 nucleotides are TGTGCCAGTAGGACTTCGGGGGTAAATGAGCAGTTCTTC. This translates into CASRTSGVNEQFF.

The chain joins TRBV5-6 to TRBJ2-2, with TRBD1 identical over 8 bases. Per germline, CDR1 SGHDT and CDR2 YYEEEE. This CDR3 contains 16 residues. The V gene end was trimmed by 2 bases and the J gene end by 5 bases; junction bases not matched to a gene: 8. This CDR3 is CASSFRRDRTTGELFF. The CDR3 DNA reads TGTGCCAGCAGCTTTCGCCGGGACAGGACGACCGGGGAGCTGTTTTTT.

The chain carries TRBV2 and TRBJ1-1, with unresolved D. Germline assignment: CDR1 SNHLY and CDR2 FYNNEI. V was pared by 7 bases and J by 1 base, with 7 bases between. The CDR3 extends over 12 amino acids. In DNA, the CDR3 is TGTGCCAGCAAGGACTCGAACACTGAAGCTTTCTTT. Protein sequence: CASKDSNTEAFF.

The genes are TRBV29-1 and TRBJ1-2; 8 nucleotides agree with TRBD1. The CDR3 has 13 residues. V shed 7 bases and J 3 bases; nucleotides not matched to a gene: 7. Per germline, CDR1 SQVTM and CDR2 ANQGSEA. The CDR3 DNA is TGCAGCGCCCGGACAGGGACTTACTATGGCTACACCTTC. Encoded protein: CSARTGTYYGYTF.

The chain combines TRBV5-6 with TRBJ1-1; 9 nucleotides align to TRBD1. Trimming removed 0 bases from V and 6 bases from J; junction bases left unmatched: 6. The CDR3 runs 15 residues. Looked up from germline, CDR1 is SGHDT and CDR2 is YYEEEE. The CDR3 bases are TGTGCCAGCAGCTTGGGGGTTACAGGGGGCTCTGAAGCTTTCTTT. Protein: CASSLGVTGGSEAFF.

The chain is built from TRBV15 and TRBJ2-5, with TRBD2 matching over 14 bases. V trimming: 0 bases; J trimming: 5 bases; junction bases outside the gene matches: 8. Germline assignment: CDR1 LNHNV and CDR2 YYDKDF (reference sequence). This CDR3 has 18 amino acids. This chain's CDR3 is CATSRESTSGGAEETQYF. As DNA, the CDR3 is TGTGCCACCAGCAGAGAGTCGACTAGCGGGGGGGCTGAGGAGACCCAGTACTTC.

V usage is TRBV27 and J usage is TRBJ1-6; TRBD1 is a possible D gene (6 bases). The CDR3 runs to 17 residues. V lost 6 bases and J 0 bases, leaving 15 bases between the germline ends. CDR1 is MNHEY, CDR2 SMNVEV, per germline (reference sequence). The CDR3 loop reads CASRAGVGSSYNSPLHF. Written as DNA, the CDR3 is TGTGCCAGCAGGGCAGGGGTAGGGAGCTCCTATAATTCACCCCTCCACTTT.

This chain connects TRBV5-6 to TRBJ1-6; D call uncertain. Germline-derived CDR1 and CDR2 are SGHDT and YYEEEE. The CDR3 contains 15 residues. The ends were cut back, 0 bases at V and 7 bases at J, with 11 bases in the middle. CDR3 sequence (DNA): TGTGCCAGCAGCTTGGAGGCGGGAGAAAATTCACCCCTCCACTTT. This translates into CASSLEAGENSPLHF.

This chain joins TRBV2 and TRBJ1-6, with unresolved D. Germline loops: CDR1 SNHLY, CDR2 FYNNEI. The CDR3 loop spans 14 amino acids. V lost 4 bases to trimming and J lost 4 bases, with 8 bases between them. The CDR3 region is CASSAVTYNSPLHF. The DNA of the CDR3 is TGTGCCAGCAGTGCTGTTACATATAATTCACCCCTCCACTTT.

The chain has TRBV7-8 and TRBJ1-1, with D possibly matching TRBD1 (5 bases). The CDR3 runs 14 residues. Trimming cost V 5 bases and J 2 bases, with 12 bases left between them. The germline gives CDR1 SGHVS, CDR2 FQNEAQ. The CDR3 protein is CASSLGHFNTEAFF. CDR3 DNA: TGTGCCAGCAGCCTCGGACACTTTAACACTGAAGCTTTCTTT. Variable domain in full (rest from reference TRBV7-8 and TRBJ1-1): GAGVSQSPRYKVAKRGQDVALRCDPISGHVSLFWYQQALGQGPEFLTYFQNEAQLDKSGLPSDRFFAERPEGSVSTLKIQRTQQEDSAVYLCASSLGHFNTEAFFGQGTRLTVV.

This clone came up once. The chain joins TRBV9 to TRBJ1-2; 9 nucleotides agree with TRBD1. Germline CDR1 is SGDLS and CDR2 is YYNGEE. CDR3 length: 14 residues. Unmatched junction bases numbered 3, after V lost 4 bases and J lost 2 bases. CDR3 sequence reads: CASSLTGGNYGYTF. The CDR3 nucleotides are TGTGCCAGCAGCCTGACAGGGGGGAACTATGGCTACACCTTC.

The chain links TRBV10-3 to TRBJ1-3, with 8 bases fitting TRBD1. This CDR3 spans 14 amino acids. Unmatched junction bases numbered 2, after V lost 3 bases and J lost 4 bases. Germline V gene sequence: CDR1 ENHRY, CDR2 SYGVKD. The CDR3 DNA reads TGTGCCATCAGTGACGGACAGGGAGGAAACACCATATATTTT. As protein: CAISDGQGGNTIYF.

This chain joins TRBV11-2 and TRBJ2-5, with TRBD2 identical over 8 bases. This CDR3 spans 16 amino acids. Germline-derived CDR1 and CDR2 are SGHAT and FQNNGV. V was pared by 4 bases and J by 3 bases, with 10 bases of the junction left unmatched. DNA for the CDR3: TGTGCCAGCAGCTCGCGGGAGGACGGAGGAAAAGAGACCCAGTACTTC. Protein product: CASSSREDGGKETQYF.